This entry lists 13 T cell receptor beta chains sequenced from one sample in a study of human T cells and chemical hapten exposure. TCRdb passed the RACE reads through MiXCR, listing each CDR3 protein once. The repertoire holds 39,000 or so distinct CDR3 sequences, with under 4.5% as singletons. Time point given: patch test 1, 2 weeks after DPC sensitization. This sample's treatment: therapeutic diphenylcyclopropenone sensitization with weekly scalp DPC. Before extraction, the whole blood was not fractionated, and total RNA was taken from it. Sequenced here: whole blood, sampled in connection with sensitization to the hapten diphenylcyclopropenone (DPC). Receptors were obtained from a man in his forties or fifties with alopecia areata. Some clones in this sample may be carry-over from other donors' samples.

The CDR3 here is CASNGAFPRRNQPQHF. CDR3 nucleotides: TGTGCCTCGAATGGAGCCTTTCCCCGGCGCAATCAGCCCCAGCATTTT. The chain is built from TRBV30 and TRBJ1-5, with unresolved D. The germline V gene has CDR1 GTSNPN and CDR2 SVGIG (reference sequence). The CDR3 runs 16 residues. With 7 bases removed from V and 2 bases from J, the gap between germline ends came to 21 bases.

The table lists this clonotype with many counts. This chain connects TRBV11-2 to TRBJ2-1; either TRBD1 or TRBD2 may supply D (5 bases each). V shed 3 bases and J shed 5 bases, with 14 bases lying between them. The CDR3 extends over 15 amino acids. Germline V gives CDR1 SGHAT, CDR2 FQNNGV. CDR3 coding DNA: TGTGCCAGCAGCTTGACTCCGGGACCTAACAATGAGCAGTTCTTC. Amino acids: CASSLTPGPNNEQFF.

This clonotype was seen at least ten times. The gene calls are TRBV11-2 and TRBJ1-1, with D maybe TRBD1 (6 bases). CDR1 SGHAT and CDR2 FQNNGV come from the germline V gene. V was pared by 5 bases and J by 0 bases, with 13 bases between. The CDR3 has 15 amino acids. The CDR3 DNA reads TGTGCCAGCAGCCGCCGGACAGACATGAACACTGAAGCTTTCTTT. Protein: CASSRRTDMNTEAFF.

This clonotype showed up many times. This chain joins TRBV6-1 and TRBJ2-7; D possibly corresponds to TRBD2 (5 bases). The CDR3 has 11 amino acids. Trimming pared 8 bases from V and 3 bases from J, leaving 8 bases between. Germline V lookup: CDR1 MNHNS, CDR2 SASEGT. DNA for the CDR3: TGTGCCAGCGAGCGGAACTACGAGCAGTACTTC. This gives the protein CASERNYEQYF.

This clonotype was recorded many times. As DNA, the CDR3 is TGTGCCAGCAGTTACTCGACCGGTGACGGTGGGACGGCATATGGCTACACCTTC. It is translated as CASSYSTGDGGTAYGYTF. The V call is TRBV6-5, the J call TRBJ1-2; a possible D gene is TRBD1 (5 bases). V was clipped by 0 bases and J by 5 bases, with 22 bases between them. From germline, CDR1 is MNHEY and CDR2 SVGAGI. The CDR3 spans 18 residues.

This clonotype occurred many times. This rearrangement joins TRBV4-1 to TRBJ2-7; D gene unclear. Germline loops: CDR1 MGHRA, CDR2 YSYEKL. Trimming left V 0 bases short and J 1 base short, with 10 bases between. This CDR3 has 15 amino acids. The CDR3, as DNA: TGCGCCAGCAGCCAAGAGGGTGTCCCGTCCTACGAGCAGTACTTC. Translation gives CASSQEGVPSYEQYF.

This clonotype was seen ten or more times. The chain combines TRBV27 with TRBJ1-2; D not certain. This CDR3 has 13 residues. Trimming removed 3 bases at V and 5 bases at J, with 10 bases between. CDR1 MNHEY and CDR2 SMNVEV come from the germline V gene (reference sequence). For the CDR3, the DNA is TGTGCCAGCAGTTTGGTTGGATCTTATGGCTACACCTTC. Its protein product is CASSLVGSYGYTF.

At least ten counts were recorded for this clonotype. The V call is TRBV28, the J call TRBJ2-4; 8 bases are shared with TRBD2. The CDR3 has 14 residues. V was pared by 3 bases and J by 15 bases, with 13 bases of the junction left unmatched. Germline lookup yields CDR1 MDHEN and CDR2 SYDVKM. The CDR3 bases are TGTGCCAGCAGTTTTTCACTAGCGGTTCCGGCCGCGTACTTC. This translates into CASSFSLAVPAAYF.

This clonotype was detected ten times or more. This sequence joins TRBV5-1 and TRBJ2-5, with 7 bases matching TRBD1. The J segment lost 9 bases and the V segment lost 3 bases, leaving 17 bases of the junction unmatched. Per germline, CDR1 SGHRS and CDR2 YFSETQ. This CDR3 has 16 residues. The CDR3: CASSWIPGQRTGAQYF. The CDR3 DNA reads as TGCGCCAGCAGCTGGATACCGGGACAGAGGACCGGGGCCCAGTACTTC.

This clonotype was seen a few times. This chain uses TRBV7-9 with TRBJ1-2, with D perhaps matching TRBD1 (5 bases). This CDR3 contains 14 residues. CDR1 and CDR2 (germline): SEHNR, FQNEAQ (reference sequence). Trimming took 1 base from V and 2 from J, leaving 8 bases between them. The CDR3 spells CASSLVTGNYGYTF. DNA for the CDR3: TGTGCCAGCAGCTTAGTCACAGGCAACTATGGCTACACCTTC.

This clonotype has a count of ten or more. V usage is TRBV12-5 and J usage is TRBJ1-1; 8 nucleotides line up with TRBD1. The V segment lost 1 base and the J segment 10 bases; nucleotides outside the gene matches: 2. The germline gives CDR1 LGHNT, CDR2 FRNRAP. The CDR3 spans 12 residues. The CDR3 bases are TGTGCTAGTGGTTTGGGCGACAGGGGAGCTTTCTTT. Its translation: CASGLGDRGAFF.

This clonotype was seen repeatedly, ten times or more. V gene TRBV10-2 combines with J gene TRBJ1-5; TRBD1 might be the D (6 bases). CDR1 is WSHSY, CDR2 SAAADI, per germline. Trimming shortened V by 1 base and J by 4 bases, and 8 bases separated the two germline ends. The CDR3 consists of 14 residues. CDR3 protein: CASSELQGNQPQHF. CDR3 nucleotides: TGCGCCAGCAGTGAGTTACAGGGAAATCAGCCCCAGCATTTT.

This clonotype was counted many times. This chain connects TRBV5-1 to TRBJ2-7; tentatively, D is TRBD1 (5 bases). The V and J ends lost 0 bases and 8 bases respectively, with 15 bases between them. This CDR3 spans 14 amino acids. Germline V gene lookup returns CDR1 SGHRS and CDR2 YFSETQ. The CDR3 loop is CASSLAAQGSQQYF. For the CDR3, the DNA is TGCGCCAGCAGCTTGGCCGCCCAGGGAAGCCAGCAGTACTTC.